These T cell receptor beta chains were read from a single sample in a study of blood T cell repertoires in COVID-19. Assay: immunoSEQ multiplex PCR; the TCRdb copy retains only in-frame clones and omits some. The table lists roughly 240,000 clones, about nine tenths of them singletons, with roughly 2.4% in the top ten. The sample comprised PBMCs or T cells enriched from blood (not recorded which). These receptors all stem from a woman between 40 and 50 years old with acute COVID-19. The CDR3 runs from the conserved cysteine through the conserved F or W. A D gene is named only where the DNA matches it firmly. Size is omitted from some rows. Given values are once, few, many or a class for expanded clones.

CASSFWRQETQYF	TGTGCCAGCAGTTTTTGGAGACAAGAGACCCAGTACTTC	TRBJ2-5	NA	TRBV12-3/TRBV12-4	NA
CASSSPGGRQPQHF	TGTGCCAGTAGTTCTCCAGGGGGCAGACAGCCCCAGCATTTT	TRBJ1-5	TRBD1	TRBV19	NA
CASSQNPGDNGYTF	TGTGCCAGCAGCCAAAATCCGGGGGATAATGGCTACACCTTC	TRBJ1-2	NA	TRBV3-1/TRBV3-2	NA
CASSPRVSGSSNEQFF	TGTGCCAGCAGCCCTAGGGTGAGCGGCTCTTCCAATGAGCAGTTCTTC	TRBJ2-1	NA	TRBV11-2	NA
CASSQDRPQETQYF	TGTGCCAGCAGTCAGGACAGACCGCAAGAGACCCAGTACTTC	TRBJ2-5	NA	TRBV2	once
CASSYSVTGGHYTEAFF	TGTGCCAGCAGTTACTCGGTGACAGGGGGGCATTACACTGAAGCTTTCTTT	TRBJ1-1	TRBD1	TRBV6-2/TRBV6-3	NA
CASSTQGDQPQHF	TGTGCCAGCAGCACTCAGGGGGATCAGCCCCAGCATTTT	TRBJ1-5	TRBD1	TRBV7-2	NA
CASSPQALNSPLHF	TGTGCCAGTAGTCCCCAGGCCCTTAATTCACCCCTCCACTTT	TRBJ1-6	NA	TRBV19	NA
CASSPRIQNYGYTF	TGTGCCAGCAGCCCCCGTATTCAGAACTATGGCTACACCTTC	TRBJ1-2	NA	TRBV7-9	NA
CASSQGGGRSYNEQFF	TGTGCCAGCAGCCAAGGCGGGGGTCGCTCCTACAATGAGCAGTTCTTC	TRBJ2-1	TRBD2	TRBV3-1/TRBV3-2	NA
CAWSDRPGGYTF	TGTGCCTGGAGTGACAGGCCGGGCGGCTACACCTTC	TRBJ1-2	NA	TRBV30	NA
CASSPPAVETQYF	TGTGCCAGCAGTCCTCCCGCGGTGGAGACCCAGTACTTC	TRBJ2-5	NA	TRBV6-5	NA
CASSARVGGGPYEQYF	TGCGCCAGCAGCGCCCGCGTCGGGGGGGGCCCCTACGAGCAGTACTTC	TRBJ2-7	TRBD2	TRBV5-1	once
CASSIVAGLGNQPQHF	TGTGCCAGTAGTATCGTGGCGGGTTTAGGCAATCAGCCCCAGCATTTT	TRBJ1-5	NA	TRBV19	NA
CASSPQGFNQPQHF	TGTGCCAGCAGCCCACAGGGGTTTAATCAGCCCCAGCATTTT	TRBJ1-5	TRBD1	TRBV11-2	NA
CASSGSYNEQFF	TGTGCCAGTAGCGGGAGTTACAATGAGCAGTTCTTC	TRBJ2-1	NA	TRBV19	NA
CASSRTRDEQFF	TGTGCCAGCAGCCGCACTAGGGATGAGCAGTTCTTC	TRBJ2-1	NA	TRBV7-2	NA